The rows below give T cell receptor beta chains drawn from one sample of a study of cytomegalovirus exposure and HLA in healthy donors. The protocol was immunoSEQ multiplex PCR, while the TCRdb copy is restricted to in-frame clones and leaves out a portion. The sample yields about 200,000 clones, roughly 78% seen once. The sequencing sample was made of PBMCs. These receptors originate from a young woman in good health and CMV-seropositive. CDR3s include the opening cysteine and the closing phenylalanine or tryptophan. D genes are given only for firm matches. Some rows have no size entry. The others give once, few or many, or a class for an expanded clone.

.,TRBJ1-3,TRBV5-6,TRBD1,CASSLVRQGREQDTIYF,TGTGCCAGCAGCTTGGTGAGACAGGGACGGGAACAGGACACCATATATTTT
once,TRBJ2-1,TRBV7-8,TRBD2,CASSPRFSGGYEQFF,TGTGCCAGCAGCCCAAGATTTAGCGGGGGGTATGAGCAGTTCTTC
few,TRBJ2-1,TRBV2,.,CASSEAGAYNEQFF,TGTGCCAGCAGTGAAGCAGGGGCTTACAATGAGCAGTTCTTC
.,TRBJ2-3,TRBV7-9,TRBD2,CASSFGGGATDTQYF,TGTGCCAGCAGCTTCGGCGGGGGGGCCACAGATACGCAGTATTTT
.,TRBJ1-1,TRBV4-1,.,CASSHAGGDTEAFF,TGCGCCAGCAGCCACGCCGGGGGGGACACTGAAGCTTTCTTT
.,TRBJ2-1,TRBV7-8,TRBD2,CASSLARRGRASYNEQFF,TGTGCCAGCAGCTTAGCGCGTCGCGGGAGGGCCTCCTACAATGAGCAGTTCTTC
.,TRBJ1-1,TRBV19,TRBD1,CASSTTGGASSEAFF,TGTGCCAGTAGTACGACAGGGGGCGCTTCATCTGAAGCTTTCTTT
.,TRBJ2-2,TRBV7-9,.,CASIGSRVNTGELFF,TGTGCCAGCATAGGATCCAGGGTGAACACCGGGGAGCTGTTTTTT
.,TRBJ2-7,TRBV7-9,TRBD2,CASSLASEGSGRDLLEQYF,TGTGCCAGCAGCTTAGCCTCTGAGGGTAGCGGGAGGGATTTGTTAGAGCAGTACTTC
.,TRBJ2-3,TRBV29-1,TRBD1,CSVADRARTDTQYF,TGCAGCGTTGCGGACAGGGCCCGCACAGATACGCAGTATTTT
.,TRBJ1-5,TRBV19,.,CASSIAGFSNQPQHF,TGTGCCAGTAGTATAGCGGGGTTTAGCAATCAGCCCCAGCATTTT
.,TRBJ2-7,TRBV28,TRBD1,CATRTGGREQYF,TGTGCCACGCGGACAGGGGGCCGCGAGCAGTACTTC
.,TRBJ2-1,TRBV14,TRBD1,CASSQGETGWVYNEQFF,TGTGCCAGCAGCCAGGGAGAGACAGGGTGGGTCTACAATGAGCAGTTCTTC
.,TRBJ2-5,TRBV11-2,.,CASSLIGGLQETQYF,TGTGCCAGCAGCTTAATCGGGGGGCTCCAAGAGACCCAGTACTTC
.,TRBJ1-2,TRBV7-8,TRBD1,CASSRDRENYGYTF,TGTGCCAGCAGCCGGGACAGGGAAAACTATGGCTACACCTTC
.,TRBJ2-4,TRBV18,TRBD1,CASSPPSTGGNIQYF,TGTGCCAGCTCACCACCGTCGACAGGGGGTAACATTCAGTACTTC
.,TRBJ2-1,TRBV19,TRBD2,CASSTSGTHPRQFF,TGTGCCAGTAGTACTAGCGGGACTCATCCTCGGCAGTTCTTC
.,TRBJ1-5,TRBV15,.,CATSSRDFLNSMQPQHF,TGTGCCACCAGCAGCCGGGACTTCTTGAATTCGATGCAGCCCCAGCATTTT
.,TRBJ2-1,TRBV7-8,TRBD2,CASSLEASGGLTAYNEQFF,TGTGCCAGCAGCTTAGAGGCTAGCGGGGGGCTTACCGCCTACAATGAGCAGTTCTTC
few,TRBJ1-2,TRBV27,TRBD1,CASSLTAGGFYGYTF,TGTGCCAGCAGTTTAACGGCAGGGGGGTTCTATGGCTACACCTTC
.,TRBJ2-7,TRBV29-1,.,CSVEGEAVGAYEQYF,TGCAGCGTTGAAGGGGAAGCGGTCGGGGCCTACGAGCAGTACTTC
few,TRBJ1-1,TRBV9,.,CASSSRSPEAFF,TGTGCCAGCAGCTCTAGGTCACCTGAAGCTTTCTTT
.,TRBJ1-4,TRBV4-1,.,CASSPIISEKLFF,TGCGCCAGCAGCCCAATAATCAGTGAAAAACTGTTTTTT
.,TRBJ2-1,TRBV4-3,TRBD2,CASSLGLAFYNEQFF,TGCGCCAGCAGCCTTGGACTAGCCTTCTACAATGAGCAGTTCTTC
once,TRBJ1-5,TRBV25-1,.,CASSAQGSQPQHF,TGTGCCAGCAGTGCCCAGGGGAGTCAGCCCCAGCATTTT
.,TRBJ1-2,TRBV10-2,.,CASSESRHDGYTF,TGCGCCAGCAGTGAGTCGAGACATGATGGCTACACCTTC
.,TRBJ1-5,TRBV5-8,.,CASVYGGHPQHF,TGTGCCAGCGTATATGGGGGACACCCCCAGCATTTT
.,TRBJ2-3,TRBV11-2,.,CASSLTGGGGRADPDTQYF,TGTGCCAGCAGCTTAACAGGGGGCGGCGGGAGGGCCGACCCAGATACGCAGTATTTT
.,TRBJ2-7,TRBV5-6,TRBD1,CASSFDREVYEQYF,TGTGCCAGCAGCTTTGACAGGGAAGTCTACGAGCAGTACTTC
.,TRBJ1-1,TRBV6-5,TRBD1,CASSLDRGDTEAFF,TGTGCCAGCAGTTTGGACAGGGGGGACACTGAAGCTTTCTTT
few,TRBJ2-3,TRBV9,.,CASSVGGLLGDTQYF,TGTGCCAGCAGCGTAGGCGGACTCCTAGGAGATACGCAGTATTTT
.,TRBJ1-1,TRBV28,.,CASSLDRLNTEAFF,TGTGCCAGCAGTTTAGACAGGTTGAACACTGAAGCTTTCTTT
.,TRBJ2-3,TRBV13,TRBD2,CASSPGLASLEDTQYF,TGTGCCAGCAGCCCTGGACTAGCAAGTCTGGAAGATACGCAGTATTTT
.,TRBJ1-2,TRBV5-6,TRBD1,CASSLRRDRGFWGYTF,TGTGCCAGCAGCCTACGCCGGGACAGGGGGTTTTGGGGCTACACCTTC
.,TRBJ2-3,TRBV12-5,TRBD2,CASGLGLAGDNLGTDTQYF,TGTGCTAGTGGCCTGGGGCTAGCGGGAGACAATCTCGGCACAGATACGCAGTATTTT
.,TRBJ2-7,TRBV7-2,TRBD2,CASSASSGGGGEQYF,TGTGCCAGCAGCGCATCTAGCGGGGGAGGGGGTGAGCAGTACTTC